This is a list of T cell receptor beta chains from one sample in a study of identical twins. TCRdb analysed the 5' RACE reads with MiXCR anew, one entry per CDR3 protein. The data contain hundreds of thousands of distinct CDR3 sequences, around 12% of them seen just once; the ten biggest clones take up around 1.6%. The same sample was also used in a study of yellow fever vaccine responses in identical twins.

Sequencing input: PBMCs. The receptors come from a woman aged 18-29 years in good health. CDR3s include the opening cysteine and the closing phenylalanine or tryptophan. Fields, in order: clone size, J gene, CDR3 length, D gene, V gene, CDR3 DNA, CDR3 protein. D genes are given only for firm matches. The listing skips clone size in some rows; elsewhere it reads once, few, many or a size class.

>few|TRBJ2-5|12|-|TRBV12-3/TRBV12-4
TGTGCCAGCAGTTCCGCCGAAGAGACCCAGTACTTC
CASSSAEETQYF
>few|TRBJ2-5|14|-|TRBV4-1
TGCGCCAGCAGACTCGTCGGGGGTAAAGAGACCCAGTACTTC
CASRLVGGKETQYF
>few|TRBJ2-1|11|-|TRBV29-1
TGCAGCGTTACCCTTAGCGCCGAGCAGTTCTTC
CSVTLSAEQFF
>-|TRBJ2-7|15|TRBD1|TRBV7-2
TGTGCCAGCAGCCCCCGGACAGGCGAAACCTACGAGCAGTACTTC
CASSPRTGETYEQYF
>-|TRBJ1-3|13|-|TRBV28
TGTGCCAGCACCATGGAGGGTCGACACACCATATATTTT
CASTMEGRHTIYF
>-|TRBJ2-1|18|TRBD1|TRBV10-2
TGCGCCAGCAGTGAGTCGTATCAGGGGGCTAGGGCATACAATGAGCAGTTCTTC
CASSESYQGARAYNEQFF
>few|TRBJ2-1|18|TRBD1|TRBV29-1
TGCAGCGTTGAAGCCGGGACAGGGTGGGGGCGGGGGCCTAATGAGCAGTTCTTC
CSVEAGTGWGRGPNEQFF
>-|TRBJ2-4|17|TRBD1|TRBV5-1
TGCGCCAGCAGCCCCAGGGGGCAGGGGGCGGCCAAAAACATTCAGTACTTC
CASSPRGQGAAKNIQYF
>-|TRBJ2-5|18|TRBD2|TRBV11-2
TGTGCCAGCAGCCAACGACTAGCGGGGGGGCCGGGACAAGAGACCCAGTACTTC
CASSQRLAGGPGQETQYF
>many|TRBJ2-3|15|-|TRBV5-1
TGCGCCAGCTCCGACGCCGGTCATAGCACAGATACGCAGTATTTT
CASSDAGHSTDTQYF
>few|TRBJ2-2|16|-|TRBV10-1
TGCGCCAGCAGCTTTTACCCAGACCCGAACACCGGGGAGCTGTTTTTT
CASSFYPDPNTGELFF
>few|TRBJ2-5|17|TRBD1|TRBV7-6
TGTGCCAGCAGCGATAAACAGGGGGCGCGCATCCAAGAGACCCAGTACTTC
CASSDKQGARIQETQYF
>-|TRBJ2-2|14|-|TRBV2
TGTGCCAGCAGTGAGGGGGGGGCGACCGGGGAGCTGTTTTTT
CASSEGGATGELFF
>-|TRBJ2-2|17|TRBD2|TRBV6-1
TGTGCCAGCAGCCTATTCTTAGCGGGAGTCGGCACCGGGGAGCTGTTTTTT
CASSLFLAGVGTGELFF
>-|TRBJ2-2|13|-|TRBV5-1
TGCGCCAGCAGCTCGGAGGGCACCGGGGAGCTGTTTTTT
CASSSEGTGELFF
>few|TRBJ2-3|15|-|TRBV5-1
TGCGCCAGCTCCCGCGCGGCAGGGACCACAGATACGCAGTATTTT
CASSRAAGTTDTQYF
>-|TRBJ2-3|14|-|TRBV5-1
TGCGCCAGCAGCGCGACAACTTCCCCAGATACGCAGTATTTT
CASSATTSPDTQYF
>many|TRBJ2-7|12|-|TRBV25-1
TGTGCCAGCAGTTTCACAGTTTACGAGCAGTACTTC
CASSFTVYEQYF
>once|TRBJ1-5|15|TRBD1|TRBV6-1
TGTGCCAGCAGGGAACCGGGACAGGGCAATCAGCCCCAGCATTTT
CASREPGQGNQPQHF
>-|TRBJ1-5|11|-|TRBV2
TGTGCCAGCAGTCAGACTGGGCCCCAGCATTTT
CASSQTGPQHF
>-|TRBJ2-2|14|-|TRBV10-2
TGCGCCAGCAGTGAGGGTCGGATGGTCGGGGAGCTGTTTTTT
CASSEGRMVGELFF
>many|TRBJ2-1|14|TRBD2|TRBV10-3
TGTGCCATCAGGGCTAGCGGGAGAGTAGATGAGCAGTTCTTC
CAIRASGRVDEQFF
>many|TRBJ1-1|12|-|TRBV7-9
TGTGCCAGCGGGGACCGGGACAACGAAGCTTTCTTT
CASGDRDNEAFF
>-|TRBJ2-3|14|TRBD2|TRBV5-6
TGTGCCTTCCATGGGACTAGCGGCACAGATACGCAGTATTTT
CAFHGTSGTDTQYF
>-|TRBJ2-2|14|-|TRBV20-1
TGCAGTGCTAGAGTCGGGGGCCCCACCGGGGAGCTGTTTTTT
CSARVGGPTGELFF
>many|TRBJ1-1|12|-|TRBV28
TGTGCCAGCAGCTTTTCTAGCACTGAAGCTTTCTTT
CASSFSSTEAFF
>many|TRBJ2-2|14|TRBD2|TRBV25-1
TGTGCCAGCAGTGAGGAGCGGGGCACCGGGGAGCTGTTTTTT
CASSEERGTGELFF
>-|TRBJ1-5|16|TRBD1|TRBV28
TGTGCCAGCAGTCCGTACCGAGACAGGGTTAGGCAGCCCCAGCATTTT
CASSPYRDRVRQPQHF
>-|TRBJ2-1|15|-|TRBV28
TGTGCCAGCAGTTCTCGACAGGGAGGGGTGAATGAGCAGTTCTTC
CASSSRQGGVNEQFF
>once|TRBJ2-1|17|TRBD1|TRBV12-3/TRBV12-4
TGTGCCAGCAGTTTAGCGAAAGGGCGACAGGGGCGTAATGAGCAGTTCTTC
CASSLAKGRQGRNEQFF
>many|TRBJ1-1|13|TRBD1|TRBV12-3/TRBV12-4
TGTGCCAGCACCATCGTGAGGGGGCGAGGAGCTTTCTTT
CASTIVRGRGAFF
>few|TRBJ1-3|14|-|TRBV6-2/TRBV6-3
TGTGCCAGCAGTCAGGGAGCAACTGGAAACACCATATATTTT
CASSQGATGNTIYF
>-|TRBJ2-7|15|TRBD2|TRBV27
TGTGCCAGCAGTTTATCCACCCGGGGGGGCTACGAGCAGTACTTC
CASSLSTRGGYEQYF
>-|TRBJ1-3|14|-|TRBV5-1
TGCGCCAGCAGCTCCGGAGAATCTGGAAACACCATATATTTT
CASSSGESGNTIYF
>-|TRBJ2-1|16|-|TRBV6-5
TGTGCCAGCAGTTACGGGGCGCGGGAAAGGGACAATGAGCAGTTCTTC
CASSYGARERDNEQFF
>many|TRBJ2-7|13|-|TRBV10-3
TGTGCCATTGGGGCTACTGCCGACCACGAGCAGTACTTC
CAIGATADHEQYF
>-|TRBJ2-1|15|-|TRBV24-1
TGTGCCACCAGTGTGGGGGTTAGCTCCTACAATGAGCAGTTCTTC
CATSVGVSSYNEQFF
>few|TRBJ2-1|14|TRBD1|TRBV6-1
TGTGCCAGCAGTGACAGGGGGAACCGGGGTGAGCAGTTCTTC
CASSDRGNRGEQFF
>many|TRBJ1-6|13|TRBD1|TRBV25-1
TGTGCCAGCAGTGTCAGGGGGAATTCACCCCTCCACTTT
CASSVRGNSPLHF
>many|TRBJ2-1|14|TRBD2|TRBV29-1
TGCAGCGTTGATCGGACTAGCGGGAGGAATGAGCAGTTCTTC
CSVDRTSGRNEQFF
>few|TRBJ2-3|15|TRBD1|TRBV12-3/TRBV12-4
TGTGCCAGCAGCCCCGAGACAGGGACCACAGATACGCAGTATTTT
CASSPETGTTDTQYF
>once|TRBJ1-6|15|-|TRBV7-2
TGTGCCAGCACCCTCGATATGTCCTATAATTCACCCCTCCACTTT
CASTLDMSYNSPLHF
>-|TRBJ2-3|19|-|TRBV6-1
TGTGCCAGCAGTGAAGGCCGGGGCGTGAAGTCCGCTGTCACAGATACGCAGTATTTT
CASSEGRGVKSAVTDTQYF
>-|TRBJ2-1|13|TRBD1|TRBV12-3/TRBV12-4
TGTGCCAGCATCGGGACAGGGGCTTATGAGCAGTTCTTC
CASIGTGAYEQFF
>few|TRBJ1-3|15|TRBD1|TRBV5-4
TGTGCCAGCAGCTTGGAAGGGGGCTTAGGAAACACCATATATTTT
CASSLEGGLGNTIYF
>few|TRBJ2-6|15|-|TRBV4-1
TGCGCCAGCAGCCGTGACTTATCTGGGGCCAACGTCCTGACTTTC
CASSRDLSGANVLTF
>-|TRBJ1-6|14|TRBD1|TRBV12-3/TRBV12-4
TGTGCCAGCAACACAGGGGGTTTTAATTCACCCCTCCACTTT
CASNTGGFNSPLHF
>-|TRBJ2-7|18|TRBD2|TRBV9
TGTGCCAGCAGCGTAGCTCCAACCAGGGGACTAGCGGGAGTGGAGCAGTACTTC
CASSVAPTRGLAGVEQYF
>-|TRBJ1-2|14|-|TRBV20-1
TGCAGTGCTAGAGATGGGGACGGAAACTATGGCTACACCTTC
CSARDGDGNYGYTF
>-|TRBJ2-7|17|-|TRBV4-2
TGTGCCAGCAGCCAAGAAGGGGACCGACGGAACTACTACGAGCAGTACTTC
CASSQEGDRRNYYEQYF
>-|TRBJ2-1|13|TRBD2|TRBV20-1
TGCAGTGCTAGGGCGGGAGGGTTCAATGAGCAGTTCTTC
CSARAGGFNEQFF